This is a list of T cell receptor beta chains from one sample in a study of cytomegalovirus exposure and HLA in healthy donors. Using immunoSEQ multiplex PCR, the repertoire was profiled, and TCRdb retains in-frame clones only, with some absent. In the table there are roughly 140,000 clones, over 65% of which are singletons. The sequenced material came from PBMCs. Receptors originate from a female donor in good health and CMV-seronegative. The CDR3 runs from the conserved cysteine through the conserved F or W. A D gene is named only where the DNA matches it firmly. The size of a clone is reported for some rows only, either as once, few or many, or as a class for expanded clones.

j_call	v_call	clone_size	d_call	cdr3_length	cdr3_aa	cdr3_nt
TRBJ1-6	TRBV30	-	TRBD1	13	CAWSVDRANPLHF	TGTGCCTGGAGTGTCGACAGGGCTAATCCCCTCCACTTT
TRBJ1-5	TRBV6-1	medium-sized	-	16	CASSESTGGGSEPQHF	TGTGCCAGCAGTGAATCCACGGGAGGAGGGTCAGAGCCCCAGCATTTT
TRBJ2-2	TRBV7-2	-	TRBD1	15	CASSLGQGRTGELFF	TGTGCCAGCAGCTTAGGACAGGGGCGTACCGGGGAGCTGTTTTTT
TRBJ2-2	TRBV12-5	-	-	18	CASGLVNGGAGYTGELFF	TGTGCTAGTGGTTTGGTAAATGGGGGCGCTGGGTACACCGGGGAGCTGTTTTTT
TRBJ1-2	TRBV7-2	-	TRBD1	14	CASSFDRGRNGYTF	TGTGCCAGCAGCTTCGACAGGGGGCGAAATGGCTACACCTTC
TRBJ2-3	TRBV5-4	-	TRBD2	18	CASSPFGTIAGPTDTQYF	TGTGCCAGCAGCCCCTTCGGGACAATAGCGGGGCCCACAGATACGCAGTATTTT
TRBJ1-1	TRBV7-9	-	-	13	CASSSEVNTEAFF	TGTGCCAGCAGCTCGGAGGTTAACACTGAAGCTTTCTTT
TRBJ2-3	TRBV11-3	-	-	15	CASSPGGGGTDTQYF	TGTGCCAGCAGCCCAGGTGGGGGCGGCACAGATACGCAGTATTTT
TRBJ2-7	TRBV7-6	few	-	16	CASSLGSRGSGYEQYF	TGTGCCAGCAGCTTAGGATCTAGGGGATCGGGCTACGAGCAGTACTTC
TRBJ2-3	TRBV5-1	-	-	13	CASSFGGADTQYF	TGCGCCAGCAGCTTCGGGGGAGCAGATACGCAGTATTTT